Below, 31 T cell receptor beta chains from the same sample are listed, as sequenced in a study of T cell clonality in common variable immunodeficiency. Study outcomes and limitations: Common variable immunodeficiency TCR beta sequences reportedly had fewer deletions and N-nucleotide insertions.

The data were produced by immunoSEQ multiplex PCR, yet TCRdb's version contains in-frame clones alone and is incomplete. The sample lists about 34,000 clones, none appearing once, the ten largest making up 28%. Which antigens these TCRs recognize remains unknown. The sample taken for sequencing was peripheral blood mononuclear cells. These TCRs come from a human donor with common variable immunodeficiency.

This clone was detected ten times or more. Here the CDR3 reads CASSPPIVTENTEAFF. Partial CDR3 DNA: TGTGCCAGCTCACCACCGATCGTGACAGAGAACACTGAA. The chain couples TRBV18 to TRBJ1-1; a possible D gene is TRBD1 (5 bases). The CDR3 end falls 3 residues outside the read, so it is completed with the germline J gene. The ends were cut back, 0 bases at V and 1 base at J, with 12 bases in the middle. The CDR3 totals 16 residues. The germline V gene has CDR1 KGHSH and CDR2 LQKENI.

On this clone: The missing CDR3 end, 3 residues past where the read stops, is filled in from the germline J gene. V gene TRBV5-1 combines with J gene TRBJ2-1; 8 nucleotides align to TRBD2. CDR1 is SGHRS and CDR2 is YFSETQ in the germline V gene. The CDR3 totals 17 residues. V shed 4 bases and J 8 bases; nucleotides not matched to a gene: 17. CDR3 loop: CASSTNGGERVYDEQFF. CDR3 DNA, as far as it was read: TGCGCCAGCAGCACAAACGGGGGGGAGCGTGTTTATGATGAG.

To note about this clone: Read data end 3 residues before the CDR3 end; the end is taken from the germline J gene. The V gene is TRBV7-9, the J gene TRBJ1-1; 8 bases are shared with TRBD1. The CDR3 has 14 residues. Per the germline V gene, CDR1 is SEHNR and CDR2 is FQNEAQ (reference sequence). V was pared by 5 bases and J by 4 bases, with 6 bases of the junction left unmatched. Partial CDR3 DNA: TGTGCCAGCAGCCGACAGGGGAGCGGCACTGAA. Its translation is CASSRQGSGTE. The whole CDR3 reads CASSRQGSGTEAFF.

This clone has at least ten counts. The read gets to within 3 residues of the CDR3 end, and the germline J gene fills in the rest. The genes are TRBV20-1 and TRBJ1-2; 7 bases map to TRBD1. Germline values: CDR1 DFQATT, CDR2 SNEGSKA (reference sequence). V was pared by 6 bases and J by 3 bases, with 7 bases of the junction left unmatched. This CDR3 has 13 residues. CDR3 residues: CSARTGDHYGYTF. The sequenced part of the CDR3 DNA is TGCAGTGCGCGGACAGGAGACCACTATGGC.

This clone was counted a few times. The sequence runs out 3 residues before the end of the CDR3; the remainder is reconstructed from the germline J gene. The chain combines TRBV19 with TRBJ2-7; 7 bases match TRBD1. This CDR3 contains 13 residues. V shed 7 bases and J 6 bases; nucleotides not matched to a gene: 9. Germline values: CDR1 LNHDA, CDR2 SQIVND (reference sequence). The CDR3 reads CASTMDRSLEQYF. The sequenced part of the CDR3 DNA is TGTGCCAGTACTATGGACAGGTCCCTCGAG. Supplemented by reference TRBV19 and TRBJ2-7, the full variable domain reads DGGITQSPKYLFRKEGQNVTLSCEQNLNHDAMYWYRQDPGQGLRLIYYSQIVNDFQKGDIAEGYSVSREKKESFPLTVTSAQKNPTAFYLCASTMDRSLEQYFGPGTRLTVT.

This clone came up many times. With the read ending 3 residues before the CDR3 end, the germline J gene is used to fill in that end. The J gene is TRBJ2-1, the V gene TRBV29-1; 10 bases line up with TRBD2. The CDR3 spans 16 residues. V lost 3 bases and J lost 8; bases outside the gene matches: 13. Germline-derived CDR1 and CDR2 are SQVTM and ANQGSEA. CDR3 in amino acids: CSVDLRLAGDGDEQFF. The DNA read from the CDR3 is TGCAGCGTTGATCTCAGGCTAGCGGGAGACGGCGATGAG.

This clone was picked up a small number of times. The CDR3 end lies 3 residues beyond the end of the read and is filled in from the germline J gene. The V and J genes are TRBV7-2 and TRBJ2-1; TRBD2 matches 14 bases. CDR1 SGHTA and CDR2 FQGNSA come from the germline V gene. The CDR3 has 15 residues. Germline trimming cut 5 bases from V and 7 bases from J; bases unmatched to any gene: 4. CDR3 bases read: TGTGCCAGCAGCGTAAGGACTAGCGGGAGGAATGAG. Its protein is CASSVRTSGRNE. The complete CDR3 sequence is CASSVRTSGRNEQFF.

With regard to this clone: Sequencing ends 3 residues short of the CDR3 end; the germline J gene provides the rest. This chain joins TRBV6-1 and TRBJ2-1, with TRBD2 identical over 13 bases. CDR3 length: 16 residues. Germline values: CDR1 MNHNS, CDR2 SASEGT. Unmatched junction bases numbered 8, after V lost 3 bases and J lost 9 bases. Incomplete CDR3 DNA: TGTGCCAGCAGTGATTGGACTAGCGGGAGAAAGCGTGAG. As protein: CASSDWTSGRKRE. The full CDR3 reads CASSDWTSGRKREQFF.

This clone was detected many times. The sequence runs out 3 residues before the end of the CDR3; the remainder is reconstructed from the germline J gene. The chain is built from TRBV7-9 and TRBJ2-4; no reliable D call. Trimming shortened V by 7 bases and J by 0 bases, and 10 bases separated the two germline ends. CDR1 is SEHNR, CDR2 FQNEAQ, per germline (reference sequence). The length of the CDR3 is 14 residues. The covered CDR3 bases are TGTGCCAGCACCCAGGCCGCAGCCAAAAACATT. Translated, it gives CASTQAAAKNI. The CDR3 as a whole reads CASTQAAAKNIQYF.

This clone was seen at least ten times. The CDR3 end is not reached by the read, which stops 3 residues before it; the germline J gene fills it in. The gene calls are TRBV30 and TRBJ2-1; the D gene is possibly TRBD2 (5 bases). Germline-derived CDR1 and CDR2 are GTSNPN and SVGIG (reference sequence). This CDR3 region has 15 residues. Between the trimmed V and J ends, which lost 2 bases and 0 bases, there was a span of 11 bases. The covered CDR3 bases are TGTGCCTGGAGTAAACCGGGGTACTCCTACAATGAG. This encodes CAWSKPGYSYNE. The entire CDR3 sequence reads CAWSKPGYSYNEQFF.

This clone appeared many times. Sequencing ends 3 residues short of the CDR3 end; the germline J gene provides the rest. The gene calls are TRBV6-2 or TRBV6-3 and TRBJ2-7, with D tentatively TRBD2 (6 bases). The V end lost 6 bases, the J end lost 0 bases, and 15 bases lay between the germline ends. This CDR3 spans 15 amino acids. CDR1 and CDR2 from the germline V gene are MNHEY and SVGEGT. The DNA read from the CDR3 is TGTGCCAGCAGAGGCCTAGCGCCTTACTCCTACGAG. Translation gives CASRGLAPYSYE. The complete CDR3 reads CASRGLAPYSYEQYF.

Concerning this clone: The read halts 3 residues ahead of the CDR3 end, with the missing end drawn from the germline J gene. The V gene is TRBV18, the J gene TRBJ2-7; 7 nucleotides line up with TRBD2. The CDR3 contains 16 residues. V shed 1 base and J 5 bases; nucleotides not matched to a gene: 11. Germline CDR1 reads KGHSH; CDR2 reads LQKENI. The part of the CDR3 DNA that was read is TGTGCCAGCTCACCACGTCTGGCGGGAGTAGTAGACGAG. This sequence encodes CASSPRLAGVVDE. Given in full, the CDR3 is CASSPRLAGVVDEQYF.

Details on this clone: Sequencing ends 3 residues short of the CDR3 end; the germline J gene provides the rest. The rearrangement joins TRBV7-9 to TRBJ1-4; D might be TRBD1 (5 bases). The CDR3 spans 12 residues. Between the trimmed V and J ends, which lost 6 bases and 8 bases, there was a span of 10 bases. The germline V gene has CDR1 SEHNR and CDR2 FQNEAQ (reference sequence). The sequenced CDR3 bases are TGTGCCAGCAGATATGAGGGGGAAAAA. This codes for CASRYEGEK. The full-length CDR3 reads as CASRYEGEKLFF.

The sample holds many counts of this clone. Additional DNA sequences in this sample encode the identical CDR3. The CDR3 loop reads CASSPAGNEQFF. The part of the CDR3 DNA that was read is TGTGCCAGCTCACCGGCGGGGAATGAG. The chain combines TRBV18 with TRBJ2-1; a weak D match, TRBD2 (6 bases). Coverage ceases 3 residues before the CDR3 finishes, and the germline J gene fills in the end. This CDR3 region has 12 residues. The germline CDR1 and CDR2 sequences are KGHSH and LQKENI. Trimming pared 3 bases from V and 7 bases from J, leaving 7 bases between.

This clone was counted at least ten times. The read is 3 residues too short to cover the CDR3 end, so that end is filled in from the germline J gene. The chain carries TRBV5-1 and TRBJ2-7; 9 nucleotides match TRBD2. The CDR3 is made up of 14 amino acids. With V trimmed by 6 bases and J by 4 bases, 8 bases remained unmatched. From germline, CDR1 is SGHRS and CDR2 YFSETQ. CDR3 bases read: TGCGCCAGCACTCTTAGCGGGAGCGAGTACGAG. Protein product: CASTLSGSEYE. The entire CDR3 reads CASTLSGSEYEQYF. Full variable domain (rest looked up from reference TRBV5-1 and TRBJ2-7): KAGVTQTPRYLIKTRGQQVTLSCSPISGHRSVSWYQQTPGQGLQFLFEYFSETQRNKGNFPGRFSGRQFSNSRSEMNVSTLELGDSALYLCASTLSGSEYEQYFGPGTRLTVT.

This clone was seen repeatedly, ten times or more. Read data end 3 residues before the CDR3 end; the end is taken from the germline J gene. The rearrangement uses TRBV5-4 and TRBJ1-2; 7 bases match TRBD1. The V and J ends lost 4 bases and 5 bases, in that order; junction bases with no gene match: 8. Germline CDR1 reads SGHNT; CDR2 reads YYREEE (reference sequence). The CDR3 has 14 amino acids. CDR3 residues: CASSPDRIGYGYTF. The covered CDR3 bases are TGTGCCAGCAGCCCGGACAGGATTGGATATGGC.

The sample holds many counts of this clone. Sequencing ends 3 residues short of the CDR3 end; the germline J gene provides the rest. The chain employs TRBV12-3 or TRBV12-4 and TRBJ2-5; TRBD2 agrees at 10 bases. J lost 5 bases, V lost 3 bases, and 18 bases had no gene match. The CDR3 spans 19 residues. The CDR3 region is CASSFGRGLAVFGGETQYF. CDR3 bases read: TGTGCCAGCAGTTTCGGTCGAGGACTAGCGGTTTTCGGTGGGGAGACC.

This clone was seen ten or more times. CDR3 DNA, as far as it was read: TGTGCCAGCAGCTCCTCGACAGGGAGGAACACTGAA. Translation gives CASSSSTGRNTE. The whole CDR3 reads CASSSSTGRNTEAFF. This chain connects TRBV5-4 to TRBJ1-1, with 7 bases matching TRBD1. The CDR3 goes on 3 residues after the read ends, and that part is filled in from the germline J gene. In germline, CDR1 is SGHNT, CDR2 YYREEE (reference sequence). With 3 bases clipped from V and 1 base from J, the junction kept 6 bases outside the gene matches. The CDR3 length is 15 residues.

A word on this clone: From the germline J gene comes the end of the CDR3, since the read stops 3 residues before it. The V and J genes are TRBV6-2 or TRBV6-3 and TRBJ2-5; 7 positions match TRBD2. From germline, CDR1 is MNHEY and CDR2 SVGEGT. This CDR3 region has 13 residues. Losses at the gene ends were 5 bases for V and 7 bases for J; bases not matched to a gene: 7. The covered CDR3 bases are TGTGCCAGCAGTCCCGGACTAGTTGGGACC. Translation gives CASSPGLVGT. The CDR3, in full, reads CASSPGLVGTQYF.

Concerning this clone itself: Coverage ceases 3 residues before the CDR3 finishes, and the germline J gene fills in the end. This chain connects TRBV5-6 to TRBJ2-7, with 7 bases aligning to TRBD2. The CDR3 extends over 13 amino acids. The germline V gene has CDR1 SGHDT and CDR2 YYEEEE. J lost 5 bases, V lost 3 bases, and 5 bases had no gene match. CDR3: CASSYAGDHEQYF. The part of the CDR3 DNA that was read is TGTGCCAGCAGCTATGCGGGGGATCACGAG.

This clone was found a few times. CDR3 DNA, as far as it was read: TGTGCCAGCAGCTCGGGGGGAGCGGGGAAATCCTACGAG. Encoded protein: CASSSGGAGKSYE. The whole CDR3 is CASSSGGAGKSYEQYF. This chain connects TRBV7-3 to TRBJ2-7; TRBD2 matches at 7 bases. The read gets to within 3 residues of the CDR3 end, and the germline J gene fills in the rest. Trimming removed 4 bases from V and 1 base from J; junction bases left unmatched: 10. The CDR3 consists of 16 residues. CDR1 is SGHTA and CDR2 is FQGTGA in the germline V gene.

Details on this clone: The DNA ends 3 residues before the CDR3 does, and the rest of the CDR3 is filled in from the germline J gene. The rearrangement uses TRBV18 and TRBJ2-7; 9 bases line up with TRBD2. V dropped 2 bases and J dropped 3; count of bases not matched to a gene: 2. The germline V gene has CDR1 KGHSH and CDR2 LQKENI. The CDR3 spans 14 residues. CDR3 DNA, as far as it was read: TGTGCCAGCTCACCATCGACTAGCGGCTACGAG. It codes for CASSPSTSGYE. The full CDR3 protein is CASSPSTSGYEQYF.

This clone was counted many times. The read falls 3 residues short of the CDR3 end, and the missing part is taken from the germline J gene. V and J are TRBV14 and TRBJ1-1; 9 bases match TRBD1. The germline CDR1 and CDR2 sequences are SGHDN and FVKESK. CDR3 length equals 16 residues. CDR3 sequence: CASSHRNRGLGAKAFF. CDR3 bases read: TGTGCCAGCAGCCATAGAAACAGGGGGCTCGGGGCGAAA.

On this clone itself: From the germline J gene comes the end of the CDR3, since the read stops 3 residues before it. The rearrangement uses TRBV19 and TRBJ1-1; D call uncertain. The CDR3 consists of 14 residues. Deletions cut 6 bases from V and 1 base from J, with 12 bases between. In germline, CDR1 is LNHDA, CDR2 SQIVND (reference sequence). The CDR3 DNA, read in part, is TGTGCCAGTAGACCCCCGACTCCGAACACTGAA. It is translated as CASRPPTPNTE. The whole CDR3 sequence reads CASRPPTPNTEAFF.

The sample holds many counts of this clone. The CDR3 end falls 3 residues outside the read, so it is completed with the germline J gene. The chain combines TRBV27 with TRBJ2-7, with 10 positions matching TRBD1. This CDR3 spans 14 amino acids. The V segment lost 6 bases and the J segment 3 bases; nucleotides outside the gene matches: 5. Germline CDR1 reads MNHEY; CDR2 reads SMNVEV (reference sequence). CDR3: CASSPTGGSYEQYF. Partial CDR3 DNA: TGTGCCAGCAGCCCGACAGGGGGCAGCTACGAG.

There are a few counts of this clone. The read finishes 3 residues shy of the CDR3 end, and the germline J gene is used to complete it. The chain has TRBV10-3 and TRBJ2-7, with TRBD2 identical over 9 bases. CDR3 size: 16 residues. Germline V CDR1 and CDR2: ENHRY, SYGVKD. Losses at the gene ends were 4 bases for V and 3 bases for J; bases not matched to a gene: 10. CDR3 amino acids: CAISVVGLAGNYEQYF. The CDR3 DNA, read in part, is TGTGCCATCAGTGTGGTCGGGCTAGCGGGGAACTACGAG.

Only a few counts were recorded for this clone. The read ends 3 residues shy of where the CDR3 ends; the end is completed using the germline J gene. The chain combines TRBV19 with TRBJ2-6; 7 bases map to TRBD2. This CDR3 is built from 15 residues. Germline V gene sequence: CDR1 LNHDA, CDR2 SQIVND (reference sequence). The J segment lost 4 bases and the V segment lost 8 bases, leaving 8 bases of the junction unmatched. Incomplete CDR3 DNA: TGTGCCAGTTCTCGGGGGGAAACCGGGGCCAACGTC. It encodes CASSRGETGANV. The whole CDR3 protein is CASSRGETGANVLTF.

This clone was seen repeatedly, ten times or more. The read terminates 3 residues before the CDR3 end, so the remaining end is supplied by the germline J gene. The chain recombines TRBV19 with TRBJ1-2; possible D gene TRBD1, 5 bases. V lost 2 bases and J lost 4, with 14 bases in between. Germline-derived CDR1 and CDR2 are LNHDA and SQIVND (reference sequence). The CDR3 runs 15 residues. Partial CDR3 DNA: TGTGCCAGTAGTATAAACCCGGGACTGGGCTATGGC. It translates to CASSINPGLGYG. The complete CDR3 protein is CASSINPGLGYGYTF.

This clone was picked up a small number of times. The read ends 3 residues early relative to the CDR3; the germline J gene fills the gap. The chain has TRBV7-6 and TRBJ2-7; 8 nucleotides match TRBD1. V was clipped by 7 bases and J by 2 bases; unmatched bases: 10. CDR1 is SGHVS and CDR2 is FNYEAQ in the germline V gene. The CDR3 runs 15 residues. Here the CDR3 reads CASTIVPDRAYEQYF. CDR3 DNA (partial): TGTGCCAGCACCATAGTCCCGGACAGGGCCTACGAG.

Turning to this clone: Coverage ceases 3 residues before the CDR3 finishes, and the germline J gene fills in the end. The J gene is TRBJ2-7, the V gene TRBV19, with D possibly matching TRBD2 (6 bases). V gave up 2 bases and J gave up 5 bases, with 16 bases separating them. Looked up from germline, CDR1 is LNHDA and CDR2 is SQIVND (reference sequence). This CDR3 has 15 residues. CDR3 bases read: TGTGCCAGTAGTATATGGGGCCCGGGGGTCCACGAG. Residues: CASSIWGPGVHE. The whole CDR3 sequence reads CASSIWGPGVHEQYF.

There are many counts of this clone. The read ends 3 residues shy of where the CDR3 ends; the end is completed using the germline J gene. J is TRBJ2-3 and V is TRBV7-9; D is perhaps TRBD2 (5 bases). Trimming cost V 8 bases and J 1 base, with 7 bases left between them. The CDR3 consists of 12 residues. Germline-derived CDR1 and CDR2 are SEHNR and FQNEAQ (reference sequence). CDR3 in amino acids: CASLSGTDTQYF. Partial CDR3 DNA: TGTGCCAGCCTTAGCGGCACAGATACG.